The source of this T cell receptor (beta chain) is a study of T cell repertoires in cytomegalovirus infection. Overall study: In public TCR beta signatures, there were indications of both CMV infection and matching HLA type.

TCRdb passed the reads through MiXCR, listing each CDR3 protein once. The table lists fewer than 400,000 distinct CDR3 sequences, 18% of them singletons. The CDR3 length is 15 residues. Trimming left V 4 bases short and J 5 bases short, with 17 bases between. Germline values: CDR1 SGHDN, CDR2 FVKESK. The study, taken as a whole, reports: Accumulated public TCR beta family frequency recognized individuals carrying CMV together with the relevant HLA. The response measured ex vivo was dominated by TCR beta clonotypes (HLA-C-restricted and CMV-specific).

The table lists this clonotype with many counts. Its target is unknown. This TCR derives from a human donor in good health (CMV status not recorded). Some clones in this sample may be carry-over from other donors' samples. Sequenced material: PBMCs. The chain links TRBV14 to TRBJ2-5; D is perhaps TRBD1 or TRBD2 (5 bases each). The CDR3 here is CASSRRPARGETQYF. CDR3 coding DNA: TGTGCCAGCAGCCGCCGCCCTGCGAGGGGCGAGACCCAGTACTTC.